These 31 T cell receptor beta chains were all obtained from the same sample, sequenced in a study of beta chain features in type 1 diabetes. All of the isolated RNA was reverse transcribed, so expressed TCRB transcripts were sequenced. Generated by immunoSEQ multiplex PCR, the TCRdb table keeps only in-frame clones and is missing some. The data contain 300,000 or so clones, around 7.6% of them singletons. Material for sequencing was central memory CD4+ T cells from blood. These receptors were taken from a woman aged 18-35 years in good health.

The chain is built from TRBV29-1 and TRBJ1-5; 7 nucleotides align to TRBD1. CDR3 length equals 13 residues. CDR1 and CDR2 from the germline V gene are SQVTM and ANQGSEA. The V segment lost 5 bases and the J segment 9 bases; nucleotides outside the gene matches: 10. CDR3 region: CSVRGQNQGPQHF. The CDR3, as DNA: TGCAGCGTTCGGGGACAGAACCAGGGGCCCCAGCATTTT.

The rearrangement uses TRBV4-2 and TRBJ2-2; TRBD1 is a possible D gene (7 bases). The CDR3 totals 17 residues. Germline V gene sequence: CDR1 LGHNA, CDR2 YNFKEQ. V was trimmed by 0 bases and J by 7 bases, leaving 18 bases between them. The CDR3 coding sequence is TGTGCCAGCAGCCAAGATGGGCGCAGGGGGGAAGGCGGGGAGCTGTTTTTT. Its protein is CASSQDGRRGEGGELFF.

This clone was detected a few times. The chain carries TRBV5-4 and TRBJ2-1; possibly TRBD1 for D (5 bases). Trimming took 4 bases from V and 4 from J, leaving 15 bases between them. The CDR3 runs 15 residues. Germline V gene lookup returns CDR1 SGHNT and CDR2 YYREEE (reference sequence). The CDR3 protein is CASSQVGAVYNEQFF. As DNA, the CDR3 is TGTGCCAGCAGCCAAGTAGGGGCAGTTTACAATGAGCAGTTCTTC.

This clone was seen only a few times. The gene calls are TRBV19 and TRBJ1-2, with TRBD1 as a possible D gene (6 bases). The CDR3 has 13 residues. Germline V gives CDR1 LNHDA, CDR2 SQIVND (reference sequence). Trimming took off 5 bases at V and 3 bases at J, with 10 bases between the two ends. CDR3 bases: TGTGCCAGTAGTCCACAGGGCTACTATGGCTACACCTTC. Protein product: CASSPQGYYGYTF.

The V gene is TRBV28, the J gene TRBJ2-5; D may be TRBD2 (6 bases). The V and J ends lost 5 bases and 4 bases respectively, with 20 bases between them. Germline V lookup: CDR1 MDHEN, CDR2 SYDVKM. The CDR3 is 16 amino acids. As DNA, the CDR3 is TGTGCCAGCAGTCGCGGGTGGCAGCGCGGGGTAGAGACCCAGTACTTC. This encodes CASSRGWQRGVETQYF.

Comments on this clone: One end of the junction fails to match germline, which may point to a read error. The chain recombines TRBV10-3 with TRBJ2-7, with unresolved D. Looked up from germline, CDR1 is ENHRY and CDR2 is SYGVKD. The CDR3 totals 14 residues. Here the CDR3 reads CASSYPPGTYEQYF. DNA for the CDR3: TGTGCCAGCAGTTACCCCCCAGGCACCTACGAGCAGTACTTC.

This clone has just a few counts. The chain links TRBV2 to TRBJ2-7, with TRBD2 matching 8 bases. J lost 1 base, V lost 5 bases, and 4 bases had no gene match. The CDR3 consists of 14 residues. Germline values: CDR1 SNHLY, CDR2 FYNNEI. The DNA of the CDR3 is TGTGCCAGCAGTCATAGCGGGGATTCCTACGAGCAGTACTTC. Protein product: CASSHSGDSYEQYF.

The chain joins TRBV28 to TRBJ1-2; D is possibly TRBD1 (5 bases). Germline lookup yields CDR1 MDHEN and CDR2 SYDVKM. This CDR3 has 12 amino acids. V lost 6 bases and J 2 bases, leaving 7 bases between the germline ends. The CDR3 loop reads CASRTANYGYTF. CDR3 bases: TGTGCCAGCAGGACAGCGAACTATGGCTACACCTTC.

The table lists this clone with a few counts. This chain's CDR3 is CASSFPTLGGEQFF. CDR3 sequence (DNA): TGTGCCAGCAGCTTTCCGACCCTTGGCGGTGAGCAGTTCTTC. The chain recombines TRBV7-2 with TRBJ2-1; D is undetermined. The V end lost 3 bases, the J end lost 9 bases, and 15 bases lay between the germline ends. The germline CDR1 and CDR2 sequences are SGHTA and FQGNSA. This CDR3 contains 14 residues.

This clone has more than one count but fewer than ten. This chain uses TRBV14 with TRBJ2-1; D is uncertain. With 0 bases removed from V and 6 bases from J, the gap between germline ends came to 12 bases. Germline V lookup: CDR1 SGHDN, CDR2 FVKESK. This CDR3 region has 15 residues. CDR3 nucleotide sequence: TGTGCCAGCAGCCAAGACGGGTGGTTCTCCAATGAGCAGTTCTTC. It translates to CASSQDGWFSNEQFF.

This clone was seen a few times. The J gene is TRBJ2-1, the V gene TRBV19, with 7 bases aligning to TRBD2. V lost 5 bases to trimming and J lost 2 bases; unmatched junction nucleotides: 12. The germline CDR1 and CDR2 sequences are LNHDA and SQIVND (reference sequence). The CDR3 runs to 17 residues. DNA for the CDR3: TGTGCCAGTAGTCTCAGGACTACGAGCGGGGCCTACAATGAGCAGTTCTTC. Its translation is CASSLRTTSGAYNEQFF.

This clone was counted a few times. The chain couples TRBV7-2 to TRBJ1-5; no reliable D call. This CDR3 has 13 residues. Germline V gene data show CDR1 as SGHTA and CDR2 as FQGNSA. The germline V and J ends were trimmed by 3 bases and 0 bases, with 3 bases remaining between them. The CDR3 region has the DNA TGTGCCAGCAGCTTCGATAGCAATCAGCCCCAGCATTTT. Translated, it gives CASSFDSNQPQHF.

This clone showed up just a few times. The chain links TRBV28 to TRBJ2-1, with D possibly TRBD2 on 5 matching bases. The germline V and J ends were trimmed by 4 bases and 7 bases, with 14 bases remaining between them. The germline V gene encodes CDR1 MDHEN and CDR2 SYDVKM. This CDR3 contains 14 residues. CDR3 coding DNA: TGTGCCAGCAGTTCCATCGGACTTCAGAATGAGCAGTTCTTC. Protein product: CASSSIGLQNEQFF.

J is TRBJ2-3 and V is TRBV7-8, with 7 nucleotides matching TRBD2. The CDR3 covers 15 residues. Unmatched junction bases numbered 11, after V lost 5 bases and J lost 6 bases. Germline V gene lookup returns CDR1 SGHVS and CDR2 FQNEAQ. The CDR3: CASSRGDYRLDTQYF. DNA of the CDR3: TGTGCCAGCAGCCGCGGGGACTACAGGTTGGATACGCAGTATTTT. The whole variable domain, remainder taken from reference TRBV7-8 and TRBJ2-3, is GAGVSQSPRYKVAKRGQDVALRCDPISGHVSLFWYQQALGQGPEFLTYFQNEAQLDKSGLPSDRFFAERPEGSVSTLKIQRTQQEDSAVYLCASSRGDYRLDTQYFGPGTRLTVL.

As concerns this clone: Other DNA sequences of this sample code for an identical CDR3. The J gene is TRBJ2-1, the V gene TRBV28; 9 bases are shared with TRBD1. V was pared by 6 bases and J by 4 bases, with 1 base of the junction left unmatched. CDR3 size: 13 residues. Per germline, CDR1 MDHEN and CDR2 SYDVKM. CDR3 protein: CASRGQGYNEQFF. DNA for the CDR3: TGTGCCAGCAGGGGACAGGGATACAATGAGCAGTTCTTC.

This clone has ten or more counts. The chain employs TRBV18 and TRBJ2-3; 11 positions agree with TRBD2. This CDR3 has 16 residues. V lost 6 bases to trimming and J lost 0 bases; unmatched junction nucleotides: 5. Germline V lookup: CDR1 KGHSH, CDR2 LQKENI. CDR3: CASSGLAESSTDTQYF. As DNA, the CDR3 is TGTGCCAGCTCGGGACTAGCGGAGTCTAGCACAGATACGCAGTATTTT.

This clone was observed a few times. Within the sample, other DNA sequences also encode this same CDR3. This chain uses TRBV7-2 with TRBJ2-3, with 7 nucleotides matching TRBD2. The V gene end was trimmed by 5 bases and the J gene end by 4 bases; junction bases not matched to a gene: 6. The CDR3 is made up of 14 amino acids. CDR1 SGHTA and CDR2 FQGNSA come from the germline V gene. The CDR3, as DNA: TGTGCCAGCAGCCTGAGACTAGCCGCAGATACGCAGTATTTT. As protein: CASSLRLAADTQYF.

V gene TRBV11-2 combines with J gene TRBJ2-7; weak D call: TRBD2 (6 bases). The CDR3 is made up of 15 amino acids. Trimming cost V 6 bases and J 2 bases, with 17 bases left between them. Looked up from germline, CDR1 is SGHAT and CDR2 is FQNNGV. The CDR3 spells CASRKLGGRPYEQYF. CDR3 bases: TGTGCCAGCAGGAAACTGGGGGGTCGACCCTACGAGCAGTACTTC.

The chain joins TRBV7-2 to TRBJ1-1; D is unresolved. The V end was cut by 2 bases, the J end by 4 bases, with 14 bases between. The V gene's germline CDR1 is SGHTA and CDR2 FQGNSA. The CDR3 contains 15 residues. In DNA form, the CDR3 reads TGTGCCAGCAGCTTATTCGGAGGTGGTACCACTGAAGCTTTCTTT. It encodes CASSLFGGGTTEAFF.

There are a few counts of this clone. The J gene is TRBJ2-1, the V gene TRBV4-2; possible D gene TRBD2, 5 bases. Trimming removed 1 base from V and 14 bases from J, with 12 bases in between. Germline CDR1 is LGHNA and CDR2 is YNFKEQ. The CDR3 consists of 12 residues. In DNA form, the CDR3 reads TGTGCCAGCAGCCAAGGGACGTACGGGGAGTTCTTC. Residues: CASSQGTYGEFF.

This sequence joins TRBV7-6 and TRBJ2-5; no definite D call. The V end was cut by 3 bases, the J end by 1 base, with 3 bases between. The CDR3 contains 12 residues. Germline V gene lookup returns CDR1 SGHVS and CDR2 FNYEAQ. In DNA, the CDR3 is TGTGCCAGCAGCTTTCTCCAAGAGACCCAGTACTTC. Amino acid sequence: CASSFLQETQYF. The full variable domain, with the rest looked up from reference TRBV7-6 and TRBJ2-5, is GAGVSQSPRYKVTKRGQDVALRCDPISGHVSLYWYRQALGQGPEFLTYFNYEAQQDKSGLPNDRFSAERPEGSISTLTIQRTEQRDSAMYRCASSFLQETQYFGPGTRLLVL.

This clone was observed at least ten times. J is TRBJ2-4 and V is TRBV7-9; TRBD1 matches at 8 bases. CDR1 is SEHNR and CDR2 is FQNEAQ in the germline V gene (reference sequence). The CDR3 length is 13 residues. V lost 4 bases and J lost 8; bases outside the gene matches: 4. This CDR3 reads CASSWTGWDIQYF. In DNA form, the CDR3 reads TGTGCCAGCAGCTGGACAGGGTGGGACATTCAGTACTTC.

The V call is TRBV20-1, the J call TRBJ1-2; no clear D gene. The CDR3 has 11 amino acids. V gave up 4 bases and J gave up 8 bases, with 11 bases separating them. Germline CDR1 DFQATT, CDR2 SNEGSKA (reference sequence). The CDR3 DNA is TGCAGTGCTATGTACCTCGGGGGCTACACCTTC. Translating it yields CSAMYLGGYTF.

This sequence joins TRBV5-5 and TRBJ1-2; D not certain. V lost 3 bases to trimming and J lost 4 bases, with 10 bases between them. Germline V gene data show CDR1 as SGHKS and CDR2 as YYEKEE (reference sequence). This CDR3 is 13 amino acids long. The CDR3 sequence is CASSSNPVYGYTF. CDR3 nucleotide sequence: TGTGCCAGCAGCTCAAATCCCGTCTATGGCTACACCTTC.

The chain links TRBV29-1 to TRBJ1-1; D is ambiguous. Germline-derived CDR1 and CDR2 are SQVTM and ANQGSEA. This CDR3 comprises 13 residues. Trimming removed 4 bases from V and 3 bases from J, with 12 bases in between. The CDR3 sequence is CSVVISPDTEAFF. CDR3 DNA sequence: TGCAGCGTTGTCATTTCTCCGGACACTGAAGCTTTCTTT. The full variable domain, in which reference TRBV29-1 and TRBJ1-1 provide the parts outside the CDR3, is SAVISQKPSRDICQRGTSLTIQCQVDSQVTMMFWYRQQPGQSLTLIATANQGSEATYESGFVIDKFPISRPNLTFSTLTVSNMSPEDSSIYLCSVVISPDTEAFFGQGTRLTVV.

The V gene is TRBV21-1, the J gene TRBJ1-3; the table's D call TRBD1 went unverified against the DNA. TRBV21-1 is a pseudogene locus. This CDR3 has 15 amino acids. CDR3 protein: CASSTDRLSGNTIYF. DNA for the CDR3: TGTGCCAGCAGCACGGACAGGCTCTCTGGAAACACCATATATTTT.

The J gene is TRBJ2-5, the V gene TRBV2; D gene unclear. V lost 7 bases to trimming and J lost 7 bases, with 13 bases between them. Germline CDR1 SNHLY, CDR2 FYNNEI. The CDR3 covers 12 residues. CDR3 loop: CASKKNTGTQYF. The CDR3 DNA follows: TGTGCCAGCAAGAAGAATACGGGGACCCAGTACTTC. Full variable domain (missing parts from reference TRBV2 and TRBJ2-5): EPEVTQTPSHQVTQMGQEVILRCVPISNHLYFYWYRQILGQKVEFLVSFYNNEISEKSEIFDDQFSVERPDGSNFTLKIRSTKLEDSAMYFCASKKNTGTQYFGPGTRLLVL.

At least ten counts were recorded for this clone. V gene TRBV10-2 combines with J gene TRBJ2-5; D is undetermined. Trimming left V 2 bases short and J 5 bases short, with 12 bases between. The CDR3 runs to 14 residues. Germline lookup yields CDR1 WSHSY and CDR2 SAAADI. CDR3: CASSEVLGWETQYF. CDR3 DNA: TGCGCCAGCAGTGAGGTGTTGGGCTGGGAGACCCAGTACTTC.

This rearrangement joins TRBV30 to TRBJ2-5, with TRBD2 identical over 10 bases. Germline V gives CDR1 GTSNPN, CDR2 SVGIG (reference sequence). This CDR3 region has 17 residues. V lost 3 bases to trimming and J lost 4 bases; unmatched junction nucleotides: 14. The CDR3 region has the DNA TGTGCCTGGAGCGATAAGGGGGAGCGGGAGGGAATAGAGACCCAGTACTTC. The encoded protein is CAWSDKGEREGIETQYF. Together with reference TRBV30 and TRBJ2-5, the CDR3 gives the full variable domain: SQTIHQWPATLVQPVGSPLSLECTVEGTSNPNLYWYRQAAGRGLQLLFYSVGIGQISSEVPQNLSASRPQDRQFILSSKKLLLSDSGFYLCAWSDKGEREGIETQYFGPGTRLLVL.

This clone has a handful of counts. V gene TRBV18 combines with J gene TRBJ2-7; 9 nucleotides match TRBD2. The J segment lost 3 bases and the V segment lost 4 bases, leaving 4 bases of the junction unmatched. The CDR3 runs 14 residues. Germline CDR1 and CDR2: KGHSH and LQKENI. This CDR3 reads CASSLAGVVYEQYF. CDR3 DNA: TGTGCCAGCTCACTAGCGGGAGTGGTCTACGAGCAGTACTTC.

The chain recombines TRBV5-1 with TRBJ1-1; possible D gene TRBD1, 6 bases. Germline lookup yields CDR1 SGHRS and CDR2 YFSETQ. The CDR3 sequence is 14 residues long. Trimming left V 2 bases short and J 5 bases short, with 13 bases between. The CDR3 here is CASSFWGGETEAFF. DNA for the CDR3: TGCGCCAGCAGCTTCTGGGGGGGCGAAACTGAAGCTTTCTTT.